This TCR beta chain was identified in a study of T-cell reconstitution after alpha-beta-depleted transplantation in children. Study outcomes and limitations: T-cell numbers and diversity, one year after transplant, stemmed largely from T cells that were newly produced. About two months after transplant, alpha-beta T cells reportedly came from several hundred expanded graft clones. There were some patients whose high TCRbeta diversity at day 60 came from surviving recipient T cells and thymic progenitors.

This clonotype was counted only a few times. Its cognate antigen is unknown. The CDR3 extends over 12 amino acids. The trim removed 7 bases at V and 6 bases at J, leaving 5 bases unmatched. TCRbeta library preparation incorporated unique molecular identifiers. Each CDR3 protein gets one entry after TCRdb re-called the PCR reads with MiXCR. The sample has almost 600,000 distinct CDR3 sequences, roughly a quarter seen once. This TCR was recovered from a boy under two years old with Wiskott-Aldrich syndrome, due to receive a stem cell transplant. The chain has TRBV12-3 or TRBV12-4 and TRBJ1-1, with 7 bases that match TRBD1. Sequences were derived from PBMCs, sampled before TCRalphabeta/CD19-depleted stem cell transplant. DNA for the CDR3: TGTGCCAGCACCCAGGGGGGACCTGAAGCTTTCTTT. Amino acids: CASTQGGPEAFF.